The subject of this entry is one T cell receptor (beta chain). Its target is not known. The data are from a study of cytomegalovirus exposure and HLA in healthy donors. Regarding the study as a whole: It was reported that the classifier diagnosed cytomegalovirus status with high specificity and sensitivity in both the original and validation cohorts.

Repertoires were generated with immunoSEQ multiplex PCR, while TCRdb's copy carries only in-frame clones and drops some. The sample lists about 100,000 clones, about 94% seen once, with roughly 0.9% in the top ten. Trimming removed 1 base at V and 6 bases at J, with 13 bases between. There are 14 residues in the CDR3. Germline V gene data show CDR1 as LNHNV and CDR2 as YYDKDF (reference sequence). The rearrangement uses TRBV15 and TRBJ2-7; D might be TRBD1 (6 bases). The specimen was PBMCs. The sequence derives from a woman under 30 in good health and CMV-seronegative. The CDR3 sequence: CATSRGQVGSEQYF. The CDR3 nucleotides read TGTGCCACCAGCAGAGGACAGGTGGGGAGCGAGCAGTACTTC. The full variable domain, with the rest looked up from reference TRBV15 and TRBJ2-7, is DAMVIQNPRYQVTQFGKPVTLSCSQTLNHNVMYWYQQKSSQAPKLLFHYYDKDFNNEADTPDNFQSRRPNTSFCFLDIRSPGLGDTAMYLCATSRGQVGSEQYFGPGTRLTVT.